This entry is about one T cell receptor beta chain. Its antigen remains unknown. The data belong to a study of OX40 agonist ivuxolimab in advanced cancers. Study-wide background: Partial responses occurred in three patients (one hepatocellular carcinoma, two cutaneous melanoma).

The table came from immunoSEQ multiplex PCR; TCRdb's copy has only in-frame clones and leaves some out. The sample carries 90,000 to 100,000 clones, 87% recorded once. Study-level points and caveats: At 0.1-3.0 mg/kg, partial responders had clonal expansion among the lowest observed.

The sequences come from CD4+ or CD8+ T cells sorted from blood, collected in a trial of the OX40 agonist ivuxolimab. The receptor was derived from an adult with an advanced solid tumor such as melanoma, head and neck, liver or kidney cancer.

CDR3 residues: CASSFTGDYNEQFF. CDR3 DNA sequence: TGTGCCAGCAGCTTCACCGGGGATTACAATGAGCAGTTCTTC. The chain recombines TRBV7-2 with TRBJ2-1; D may be TRBD2 (5 bases). Germline values: CDR1 SGHTA, CDR2 FQGNSA. CDR3 size: 14 residues. V lost 3 bases and J 4 bases, leaving 10 bases between the germline ends.